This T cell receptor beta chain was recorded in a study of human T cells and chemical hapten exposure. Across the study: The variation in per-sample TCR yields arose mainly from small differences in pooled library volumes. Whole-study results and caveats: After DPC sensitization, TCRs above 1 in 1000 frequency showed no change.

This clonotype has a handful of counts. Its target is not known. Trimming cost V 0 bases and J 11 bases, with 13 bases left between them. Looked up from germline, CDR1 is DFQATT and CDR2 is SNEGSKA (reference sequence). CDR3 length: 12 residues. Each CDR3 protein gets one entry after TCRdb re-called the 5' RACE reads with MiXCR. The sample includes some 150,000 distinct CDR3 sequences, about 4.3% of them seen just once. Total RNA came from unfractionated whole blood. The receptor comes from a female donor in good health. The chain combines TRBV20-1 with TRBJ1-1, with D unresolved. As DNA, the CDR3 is TGCAGTGCTAGAGATCCGGGGTGTTTGGCTTTCTTT. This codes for CSARDPGCLAFF.